The present TCR beta chain was sequenced within a study of blood T cell repertoires in COVID-19. The CDR3 consists of 16 residues. The V and J ends lost 5 bases and 0 bases respectively, with 17 bases between them. Germline CDR1 and CDR2: SGDLS and YYNGEE. Per the authors' pipeline: Amplifying reference gene primers gave estimates of nucleated cell counts. Data came from immunoSEQ multiplex PCR; TCRdb stores just in-frame clones and leaves some out. The DNA was the basis for D and trimming; V, J and clone size are from that table. The table has some 670,000 clones, around 90% seen once; the top ten hold under 0.3%. This clone appeared a single time.

The TCR sequence derives from a young woman with acute or convalescent COVID-19. The source material was peripheral blood. The chain combines TRBV9 with TRBJ1-2, with D possibly matching TRBD1 (6 bases). The CDR3 sequence: CASRPGASTANYGYTF. DNA of the CDR3: TGTGCCAGCAGGCCAGGGGCGAGCACAGCTAACTATGGCTACACCTTC.